These 21 T cell receptor beta chains came from one sample sequenced in a study of blood T cell repertoires in COVID-19. TCRdb's copy holds only in-frame clones and misses some; the assay was immunoSEQ multiplex PCR. The sample holds around 70,000 clones; approximately 80% are singletons and the top ten take roughly 15%. Sequenced input: peripheral blood. These receptors originate from a human donor in a cohort sampled during active COVID-19.

The chain joins TRBV2 to TRBJ1-1; D gene uncertain. V was shortened by 4 bases and J by 1 base, with 10 bases between the two germline ends. CDR3 length equals 14 residues. Germline V lookup: CDR1 SNHLY, CDR2 FYNNEI. The CDR3 bases are TGTGCCAGCAGTGTAAGACAAGAGAACACTGAAGCTTTCTTT. Translating gives CASSVRQENTEAFF.

V and J are TRBV5-6 and TRBJ2-7; 7 bases fit TRBD2. Germline V gives CDR1 SGHDT, CDR2 YYEEEE. The length of the CDR3 is 15 residues. Germline trimming cut 6 bases from V and 0 bases from J; bases unmatched to any gene: 9. The CDR3 nucleotides read TGTGCCAGCACTACTCTAGCGGTCGGCTCCTACGAGCAGTACTTC. As protein: CASTTLAVGSYEQYF.

The V and J genes are TRBV10-2 and TRBJ2-5; tentative D call: TRBD2 (6 bases). Trimming took off 5 bases at V and 2 bases at J, with 12 bases between the two ends. This CDR3 has 14 residues. Germline CDR1 WSHSY, CDR2 SAAADI. The DNA for the CDR3 is TGCGCCAGCAGTATGAGGAGGGAGCAAGAGACCCAGTACTTC. It is translated as CASSMRREQETQYF.

The chain uses TRBV10-3 and TRBJ1-1; maybe TRBD1 (5 bases). V was pared by 3 bases and J by 7 bases, with 9 bases between. The CDR3 loop spans 12 amino acids. Germline V gives CDR1 ENHRY, CDR2 SYGVKD. Written as DNA, the CDR3 is TGTGCCATCAGTGACAGGGCTCTTGAAGCTTTCTTT. It specifies CAISDRALEAFF.

Written as DNA, the CDR3 is TGTGCCAGCAGCCAACAGGGTTTCTCGTCTGGAAACACCATATATTTT. This codes for CASSQQGFSSGNTIYF. This sequence joins TRBV28 and TRBJ1-3; a weak D match, TRBD1 (6 bases). The germline gives CDR1 MDHEN, CDR2 SYDVKM. This CDR3 spans 16 amino acids. The V end lost 6 bases, the J end lost 1 base, and 16 bases lay between the germline ends.

The chain uses TRBV7-6 and TRBJ2-1; 10 bases are a match to TRBD2. Germline assignment: CDR1 SGHVS and CDR2 FNYEAQ. The CDR3 has 15 residues. The trim removed 4 bases at V and 4 bases at J, leaving 4 bases unmatched. CDR3 nucleotide sequence: TGTGCCAGCAGCTCCGGACTAGCGGAGTACAATGAGCAGTTCTTC. It specifies CASSSGLAEYNEQFF. Complete variable domain (other parts from reference TRBV7-6 and TRBJ2-1): GAGVSQSPRYKVTKRGQDVALRCDPISGHVSLYWYRQALGQGPEFLTYFNYEAQQDKSGLPNDRFSAERPEGSISTLTIQRTEQRDSAMYRCASSSGLAEYNEQFFGPGTRLTVL.

The chain combines TRBV7-6 with TRBJ1-5; TRBD1 matches 7 bases. Per the germline V gene, CDR1 is SGHVS and CDR2 is FNYEAQ. The CDR3 totals 16 residues. Germline trimming cut 2 bases from V and 1 base from J; bases unmatched to any gene: 5. CDR3 protein: CASSLNTGASNQPQHF. The CDR3 DNA is TGTGCCAGCAGCTTAAATACAGGGGCCAGCAATCAGCCCCAGCATTTT. The entire variable domain, with the rest obtained from reference TRBV7-6 and TRBJ1-5, is as follows: GAGVSQSPRYKVTKRGQDVALRCDPISGHVSLYWYRQALGQGPEFLTYFNYEAQQDKSGLPNDRFSAERPEGSISTLTIQRTEQRDSAMYRCASSLNTGASNQPQHFGDGTRLSIL.

The chain joins TRBV29-1 to TRBJ1-3; 7 nucleotides agree with TRBD1. Germline CDR1 is SQVTM and CDR2 is ANQGSEA. This CDR3 region has 14 residues. V lost 4 bases and J lost 4; bases outside the gene matches: 7. The CDR3 reads CSVGPTGTGNTIYF. The CDR3 DNA sequence: TGCAGCGTTGGGCCGACAGGGACGGGAAACACCATATATTTT.

This clone appeared once. This sequence joins TRBV7-2 and TRBJ2-7, with TRBD1 matching 11 bases. There are 15 residues in the CDR3. Germline V gene lookup returns CDR1 SGHTA and CDR2 FQGNSA. Losses at the gene ends were 2 bases for V and 4 bases for J; bases not matched to a gene: 4. CDR3 sequence reads: CASSLRTGGAYEQYF. CDR3 sequence (DNA): TGTGCCAGCAGCTTACGGACAGGGGGCGCGTACGAGCAGTACTTC.

The chain carries TRBV19 and TRBJ1-2; 8 nucleotides match TRBD1. CDR3 length: 16 residues. V dropped 5 bases and J dropped 5; count of bases not matched to a gene: 13. Germline lookup yields CDR1 LNHDA and CDR2 SQIVND (reference sequence). DNA for the CDR3: TGTGCCAGTAGTTTCTCATCCGGGACAGGTCCTTATGGCTACACCTTC. Protein product: CASSFSSGTGPYGYTF.

J is TRBJ1-1 and V is TRBV6-6, with TRBD1 identical over 7 bases. The CDR3 length is 15 residues. With 6 bases clipped from V and 0 bases from J, the junction kept 7 bases outside the gene matches. Germline CDR1 is MNHNY and CDR2 is SVGAGI (reference sequence). The chain's CDR3 is CASRRGGQMNTEAFF. For the CDR3, the DNA is TGTGCCAGCAGGCGGGGGGGACAGATGAACACTGAAGCTTTCTTT.

The chain combines TRBV19 with TRBJ2-7, with TRBD2 matching 15 bases. The germline V gene encodes CDR1 LNHDA and CDR2 SQIVND (reference sequence). There are 15 residues in the CDR3. With 9 bases clipped from V and 6 bases from J, the junction kept 9 bases outside the gene matches. CDR3 sequence (DNA): TGTGCCAGACCCGCCTTGGGACTAGCGGGAGGCGAGCAGTACTTC. Amino acid sequence: CARPALGLAGGEQYF. Complete variable domain (other parts from reference TRBV19 and TRBJ2-7): DGGITQSPKYLFRKEGQNVTLSCEQNLNHDAMYWYRQDPGQGLRLIYYSQIVNDFQKGDIAEGYSVSREKKESFPLTVTSAQKNPTAFYLCARPALGLAGGEQYFGPGTRLTVT.

The J gene is TRBJ2-6, the V gene TRBV7-6; no clear D. The CDR3 sequence is 14 residues long. Germline V gene lookup returns CDR1 SGHVS and CDR2 FNYEAQ. V gave up 5 bases and J gave up 0 bases, with 5 bases separating them. The CDR3 sequence is CASSHSSGANVLTF. CDR3 in DNA: TGTGCCAGCAGCCATAGCTCTGGGGCCAACGTCCTGACTTTC.

This chain joins TRBV5-1 and TRBJ2-3, with TRBD1 identical over 11 bases. In germline, CDR1 is SGHRS, CDR2 YFSETQ. Germline trimming cut 2 bases from V and 5 bases from J; bases unmatched to any gene: 4. The CDR3 sequence is 15 residues long. The CDR3 region has the DNA TGCGCCAGCAGCTTACCGGGACAGGGGGAAGATACGCAGTATTTT. It translates to CASSLPGQGEDTQYF. Using reference TRBV5-1 and TRBJ2-3 for the parts outside the CDR3, the full variable domain is KAGVTQTPRYLIKTRGQQVTLSCSPISGHRSVSWYQQTPGQGLQFLFEYFSETQRNKGNFPGRFSGRQFSNSRSEMNVSTLELGDSALYLCASSLPGQGEDTQYFGPGTRLTVL.

The chain has TRBV7-6 and TRBJ1-1, with 10 bases identical to TRBD1. Trimming at V came to 5 bases and at J to 8 bases, leaving 5 bases not matched to a gene. CDR1 is SGHVS and CDR2 is FNYEAQ in the germline V gene. CDR3 length: 13 residues. The CDR3 region is CASSSRDRGEAFF. The CDR3 nucleotides are TGTGCCAGCAGCAGCCGGGACAGGGGCGAAGCTTTCTTT.

The chain has TRBV29-1 and TRBJ2-2, with D hard to call. The CDR3 has 15 amino acids. The V and J ends lost 4 bases and 0 bases respectively, with 12 bases between them. The germline gives CDR1 SQVTM, CDR2 ANQGSEA. Here the CDR3 reads CSVGGAFANTGELFF. The CDR3 nucleotides read TGCAGCGTTGGCGGAGCCTTCGCGAACACCGGGGAGCTGTTTTTT.

The chain joins TRBV7-8 to TRBJ2-7, with TRBD1 matching 8 bases. Losses at the gene ends were 2 bases for V and 1 base for J; bases not matched to a gene: 7. The germline CDR1 and CDR2 sequences are SGHVS and FQNEAQ. CDR3 length: 16 residues. The CDR3 loop is CASSLTPGQGSYEQYF. In DNA form, the CDR3 reads TGTGCCAGCAGCTTAACACCTGGACAGGGTTCCTACGAGCAGTACTTC.

This clone came up a few times. This CDR3 reads CASSLDGQGEYYSNQPQHF. CDR3 DNA sequence: TGTGCCAGCAGCTTAGATGGACAGGGAGAATACTATAGCAATCAGCCCCAGCATTTT. The chain uses TRBV11-3 and TRBJ1-5; TRBD1 aligns across 8 bases. The CDR3 sequence is 19 residues long. V dropped 0 bases and J dropped 0; count of bases not matched to a gene: 10. Germline V gene lookup returns CDR1 SGHNT and CDR2 YENEEA.

The rearrangement links TRBV4-1 to TRBJ2-1, with 7 bases aligning to TRBD1. V shed 0 bases, J shed 6 bases, and the junction held 5 bases outside the gene matches. In germline, CDR1 is MGHRA, CDR2 YSYEKL. CDR3 size: 15 residues. CDR3 sequence reads: CASSQEGGTGNEQFF. The CDR3 coding sequence is TGCGCCAGCAGCCAAGAAGGGGGCACCGGCAATGAGCAGTTCTTC.

The V gene is TRBV6-5, the J gene TRBJ2-7, with D possibly TRBD2 on 6 matching bases. Germline CDR1 and CDR2: MNHEY and SVGAGI. V shed 0 bases and J shed 4 bases, with 16 bases lying between them. The CDR3 loop spans 16 amino acids. CDR3 in amino acids: CASSYSRGIKIYEQYF. The CDR3 nucleotides are TGTGCCAGCAGTTACTCTCGCGGGATAAAAATTTACGAGCAGTACTTC.

This chain joins TRBV11-2 and TRBJ1-1; D might be TRBD1 (5 bases). The CDR3 is made up of 15 amino acids. CDR1 and CDR2 (germline): SGHAT, FQNNGV. Trimming cost V 5 bases and J 2 bases, with 15 bases left between them. The DNA for the CDR3 is TGTGCCAGCAGCGGAAGGGTGGGACTAAACACTGAAGCTTTCTTT. Encoded protein: CASSGRVGLNTEAFF.